These T cell receptor beta chains were read from a single sample in a study of blood T cell repertoires in COVID-19. The assay was immunoSEQ multiplex PCR, and TCRdb's table has in-frame clones only and misses some. Here the sample spans about 220,000 clones, approximately 81% being singletons. Sequencing used peripheral blood. The receptors were sampled from an elderly woman with acute or convalescent COVID-19. The conserved cysteine and the conserved F or W are not part of the CDR3 here. The order of the fields is V gene, CDR3 protein.

v_call: TRBV27; cdr3_aa: ASSFSGSYEQY
v_call: TRBV7-2; cdr3_aa: ASSLTENTEAF
v_call: TRBV2; cdr3_aa: ASGPEGAGELF
v_call: TRBV4-1; cdr3_aa: ASSQRDRSYEQY
v_call: TRBV27; cdr3_aa: ASSLDSPRDTQY
v_call: TRBV2; cdr3_aa: ASSLGLAGGWTQY
v_call: TRBV6-5; cdr3_aa: ASSPPTGGAF
v_call: TRBV28; cdr3_aa: ASSVPGGLAKNIQY
v_call: TRBV6-2/TRBV6-3; cdr3_aa: ASSLRTGGRNTEAF
v_call: TRBV3-1/TRBV3-2; cdr3_aa: ASSQVGTGAYNEQF
v_call: TRBV18; cdr3_aa: ASSPINSPAGSTDTQY
v_call: TRBV6-4; cdr3_aa: ASSVQGMAYNEQF
v_call: TRBV9; cdr3_aa: ASSATGGEKLF
v_call: TRBV9; cdr3_aa: ASSFTTGGTEAF
v_call: TRBV25-1; cdr3_aa: ASSDPGSTDTQY
v_call: TRBV6-5; cdr3_aa: ASSRRNRRDSPLH
v_call: TRBV15; cdr3_aa: ATSRDRLDSPFRP
v_call: TRBV5-4; cdr3_aa: ASSRDRGHEQY